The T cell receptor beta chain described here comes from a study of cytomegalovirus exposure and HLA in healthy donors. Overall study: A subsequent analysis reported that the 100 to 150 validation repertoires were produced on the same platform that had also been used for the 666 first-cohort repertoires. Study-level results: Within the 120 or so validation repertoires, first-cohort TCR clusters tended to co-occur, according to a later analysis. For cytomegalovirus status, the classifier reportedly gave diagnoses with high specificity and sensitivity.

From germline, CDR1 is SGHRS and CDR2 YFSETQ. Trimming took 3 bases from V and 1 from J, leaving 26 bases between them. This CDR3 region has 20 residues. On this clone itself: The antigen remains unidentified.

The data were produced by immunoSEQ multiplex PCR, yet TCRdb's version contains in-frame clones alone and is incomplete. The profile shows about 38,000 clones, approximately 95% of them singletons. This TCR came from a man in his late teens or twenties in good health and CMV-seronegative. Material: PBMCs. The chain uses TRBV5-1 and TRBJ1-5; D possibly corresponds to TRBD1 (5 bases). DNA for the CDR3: TGCGCCAGCAGCTCGCGGGGGGTTCGGGGGAACCTAAGGAGCAATCAGCCCCAGCATTTT. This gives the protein CASSSRGVRGNLRSNQPQHF. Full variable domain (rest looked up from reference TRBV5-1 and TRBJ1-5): KAGVTQTPRYLIKTRGQQVTLSCSPISGHRSVSWYQQTPGQGLQFLFEYFSETQRNKGNFPGRFSGRQFSNSRSEMNVSTLELGDSALYLCASSSRGVRGNLRSNQPQHFGDGTRLSIL.